This T cell receptor (beta chain) was profiled in a study of breast tumors, draining lymph nodes, adjacent tissues (dated by TCRdb to 2015 to 2016). Regarding the study in general: In breast cancer patients, the study compared the TCR beta repertoires of tumor, adjacent nontumor tissue and axillary lymph nodes. In human breast cancer, the study set out to evaluate how tumor, surrounding tissue and draining lymph node repertoires relate to one another and whether T cells may move between these sites. The research as a whole found: A scenario in which most tumor T cells derive from the lymph node and then expand within tumor tissue was judged to be consistent with the data. In luminal-like breast cancer, tumor and nontumor tissue repertoires resembled each other significantly more than in basal-like breast cancer. Rather than being directly demonstrated, the conclusion that tumor T cells originate in lymph nodes was presented as consistent with a hypothesis. T-cell repertoire diversity in tumors was found to be lower than in lymph nodes but higher than in nontumor tissue, and preferential V and J gene usage was observed.

The germline ends are 2 bases apart after V is trimmed by 4 bases and J by 5 bases. The CDR1 and CDR2 encoded by the germline V gene are SGHAT and FQNNGV. Its CDR3 holds 11 amino acids, cysteine through phenylalanine. Only CDR3 DNA remains: 33 bases, in frame from the first base. The lymph node samples were taken from the axillary draining lymph nodes of breast cancer patients. The sequencer was an Illumina HiSeq 2000. Multiplex PCR amplification was used to build the TCR beta chain libraries. The amplified TCR beta chain products were analyzed by high-throughput sequencing. TCRdb reanalyzed the raw reads on its own, using fastp at Q25 for trimming and MiXCR for clone calling, and kept in-frame beta chains. Identical CDR3 protein sequences are pooled into one entry, listed with their most common genes and DNA. The sample contains 150,000 to 200,000 distinct CDR3 sequences, roughly a third of them found a single time. Around 4% of the sample is in the top ten clones.

On this clonotype itself: Its antigen has not been determined. It has no much larger one-base neighbor in the sample; base qualities were not kept.

The clonotype originates from a female donor with breast cancer. Some clones in this sample may be carry-over from other donors' samples. The sequencing input was axillary lymph node tissue. The chain is made from TRBV11-2 and TRBJ2-2; there is no confident call for the D gene. The DNA sequence is as follows: TGTGCCAGCAGCTGGACCGGGGAGCTGTTTTTT. It codes for CASSWTGELFF.